This T cell receptor beta chain was found in a study of shared clonotypes between healthy human individuals. CD45RO-negative, CCR7-positively selected cells formed the naive CD8 fraction, excluding terminally differentiated effector memory CD45RA+ cells. Produced via immunoSEQ multiplex PCR; TCRdb's table is partial and in-frame only. This table holds about 2.2 million clones, approximately 94% found once. V lost 3 bases and J 7 bases, leaving 16 bases between the germline ends. Germline V lookup: CDR1 SGHAT, CDR2 FQNNGV. This CDR3 is 14 amino acids long. The chain has TRBV11-2 and TRBJ2-7; the D gene is possibly TRBD1 (6 bases). The sequencing input was naive CD8+ T cells from PBMCs. The source is a man aged 18 to 29 in good health. Some clones in this sample may be carry-over from other donors' samples. The CDR3 is CASSLQGPALEQYF. For the CDR3, the DNA is TGTGCCAGCAGCTTGCAGGGGCCCGCTCTAGAGCAGTACTTC.